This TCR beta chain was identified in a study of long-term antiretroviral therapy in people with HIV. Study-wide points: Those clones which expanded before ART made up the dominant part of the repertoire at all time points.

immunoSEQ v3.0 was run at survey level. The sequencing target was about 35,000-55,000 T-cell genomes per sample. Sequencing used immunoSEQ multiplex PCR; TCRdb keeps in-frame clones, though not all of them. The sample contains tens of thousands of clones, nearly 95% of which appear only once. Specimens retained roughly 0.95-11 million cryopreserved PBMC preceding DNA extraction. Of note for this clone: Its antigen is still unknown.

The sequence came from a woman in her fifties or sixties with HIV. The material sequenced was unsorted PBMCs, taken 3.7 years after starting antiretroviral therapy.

The DNA for the CDR3 is TGTGCCAGCAGCGTAGGTCCGGGCAGCTATAATTCACCCCTCCACTTT. This encodes CASSVGPGSYNSPLHF. The V gene is TRBV9, the J gene TRBJ1-6, with D uncertain. Germline V gives CDR1 SGDLS, CDR2 YYNGEE. Trimming cost V 0 bases and J 3 bases, with 10 bases left between them. The CDR3 length is 16 residues.